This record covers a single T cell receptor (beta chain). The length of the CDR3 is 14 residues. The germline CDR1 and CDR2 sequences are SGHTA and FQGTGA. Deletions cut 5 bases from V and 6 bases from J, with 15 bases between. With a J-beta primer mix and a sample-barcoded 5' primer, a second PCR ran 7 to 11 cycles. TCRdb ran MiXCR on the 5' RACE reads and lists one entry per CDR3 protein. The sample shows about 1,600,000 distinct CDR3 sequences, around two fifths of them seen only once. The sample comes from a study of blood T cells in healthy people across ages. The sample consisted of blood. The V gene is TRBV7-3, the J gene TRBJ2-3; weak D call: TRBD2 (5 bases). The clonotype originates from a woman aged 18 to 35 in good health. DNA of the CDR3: TGTGCCAGCAGCCGACCTGTTGGGGAGGATACGCAGTATTTT. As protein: CASSRPVGEDTQYF.